A selection of T cell receptor beta chains follows, all from one sample in a study of blood T cell repertoires in COVID-19. The assay was immunoSEQ multiplex PCR, and TCRdb's table has in-frame clones only and misses some. Among about 170,000 clones, about 74% were seen once, and the ten largest hold 2.5% to 3%. What was sequenced was peripheral blood. All receptors come from a woman aged 80 or over with acute or convalescent COVID-19. CDR3s include the opening cysteine and the closing phenylalanine or tryptophan. D genes are given only for firm matches. Where a row states a size, it is once, few, many or the class of an expanded clone; other rows omit it.

j_call d_call v_call clone_size cdr3_aa cdr3_nt
TRBJ2-2 . TRBV5-6 . CASSLLASETGELFF TGTGCCAGCAGCTTGCTAGCCTCCGAGACCGGGGAGCTGTTTTTT
TRBJ1-3 . TRBV15 . CATSEKSSGNTIYF TGTGCCACCAGCGAGAAGAGCTCTGGAAACACCATATATTTT
TRBJ1-1 . TRBV11-2 once CARGRGGVNTEAFF TGTGCCAGAGGAAGGGGAGGAGTGAACACTGAAGCTTTCTTT
TRBJ1-3 . TRBV4-2 few CASSQDSGVGNTIYF TGTGCCAGCAGCCAAGATTCCGGGGTAGGAAACACCATATATTTT
TRBJ1-2 . TRBV4-1 once CASSQNSKGQGYGYTF TGCGCCAGCAGCCAAAATTCAAAGGGGCAAGGCTATGGCTACACCTTC
TRBJ1-1 TRBD1 TRBV9 few CASSPQTGFNTEAFF TGTGCCAGCAGCCCCCAGACAGGGTTTAACACTGAAGCTTTCTTT
TRBJ2-7 . TRBV6-5 . CASSYGGATSSYEQYF TGTGCCAGCAGTTACGGGGGCGCCACGAGCTCCTACGAGCAGTACTTC
TRBJ1-3 TRBD1 TRBV18 . CASSPTGDSGNTIYF TGTGCCAGCTCACCGACAGGGGACTCTGGAAACACCATATATTTT
TRBJ2-7 TRBD1 TRBV3-1/TRBV3-2 . CASSPSGRGHEQYF TGTGCCAGCAGCCCGTCTGGCAGGGGGCACGAGCAGTACTTC
TRBJ2-7 TRBD1 TRBV7-6 few CASSRTGVGEQYF TGTGCCAGCAGCCGGACAGGGGTCGGCGAGCAGTACTTC
TRBJ1-5 . TRBV18 . CASSPLRLRGNQPQHF TGTGCCAGCTCACCATTGCGGTTACGGGGCAATCAGCCCCAGCATTTT
TRBJ2-1 . TRBV18 . CASSPSVDYNEQFF TGTGCCAGCTCACCTTCCGTAGACTACAATGAGCAGTTCTTC
TRBJ2-7 . TRBV9 once CASSVGSVSYEQYF TGTGCCAGCAGCGTAGGGAGCGTCTCCTACGAGCAGTACTTC
TRBJ2-7 TRBD2 TRBV4-3 . CASSQDGSAGTYEQYF TGCGCCAGCAGCCAAGATGGGTCAGCGGGAACCTACGAGCAGTACTTC
TRBJ2-7 TRBD2 TRBV29-1 . CSVETSGSYEQYF TGCAGCGTTGAGACTAGCGGCTCCTACGAGCAGTACTTC
TRBJ2-3 TRBD2 TRBV3-1/TRBV3-2 . CASSLSAGASTDTQYF TGTGCCAGCAGCCTCTCAGCGGGGGCTAGCACAGATACGCAGTATTTT
TRBJ2-3 TRBD1 TRBV2 . CASRAGTGIGTDTQYF TGTGCCAGCAGGGCGGGGACAGGGATCGGCACAGATACGCAGTATTTT
TRBJ1-3 . TRBV4-2 . CASSQELRFSSGNTIYF TGTGCCAGCAGCCAAGAGTTGAGGTTCTCCTCTGGAAACACCATATATTTT
TRBJ2-7 . TRBV28 . CASSGVAGRAISYEQYF TGTGCCAGCAGTGGGGTAGCCGGGCGGGCGATTAGCTACGAGCAGTACTTC
TRBJ2-7 TRBD2 TRBV28 . CASSPYSGTYEQYF TGTGCCAGCAGTCCCTATAGCGGGACCTACGAGCAGTACTTC
TRBJ1-5 . TRBV30 . CAWSGTRNQPQHF TGTGCCTGGAGTGGGACTCGAAATCAGCCCCAGCATTTT
TRBJ1-5 . TRBV6-2/TRBV6-3 few CASSYSSNQPQHF TGTGCCAGCAGTTATAGTAGCAATCAGCCCCAGCATTTT